These 21 T cell receptor beta chains originate from one sample sequenced in a study of technical replicates of blood from a handful of donors. Some clones are missing from TCRdb's copy, which holds only in-frame ones; the method was immunoSEQ multiplex PCR. The sample has about 57,000 clones, just under 95% seen once. Sequencing was done on a sample of PBMCs. These receptors came from a human donor in good health. Some clones in this sample may be carry-over from other donors' samples.

The V gene is TRBV11-2, the J gene TRBJ1-3; D call uncertain. This CDR3 is 17 amino acids long. In germline, CDR1 is SGHAT, CDR2 FQNNGV. Trimming took 5 bases from V and 0 from J, leaving 17 bases between them. CDR3 amino acids: CASSTRGRRLSGNTIYF. CDR3 coding DNA: TGTGCCAGCAGCACCAGAGGGCGCAGACTCTCTGGAAACACCATATATTTT.

The sample holds one count of this clone. The chain joins TRBV2 to TRBJ2-5; TRBD2 matches 7 bases. V shed 2 bases and J 7 bases; nucleotides not matched to a gene: 4. Per the germline V gene, CDR1 is SNHLY and CDR2 is FYNNEI. CDR3 size: 13 residues. CDR3 DNA: TGTGCCAGCAGTGAACCTGGGAGGGGGACCCAGTACTTC. Translating it yields CASSEPGRGTQYF.

J is TRBJ2-3 and V is TRBV11-2, with 7 bases that match TRBD2. Germline-derived CDR1 and CDR2 are SGHAT and FQNNGV. V lost 5 bases and J lost 2; bases outside the gene matches: 7. The CDR3 length is 15 residues. The CDR3 bases are TGTGCCAGCAGCGGCAATCGGGACTACACAGATACGCAGTATTTT. This translates into CASSGNRDYTDTQYF.

The genes are TRBV18 and TRBJ2-3; 8 nucleotides line up with TRBD2. Germline lookup yields CDR1 KGHSH and CDR2 LQKENI. The CDR3 runs 17 residues. Losses at the gene ends were 6 bases for V and 3 bases for J; bases not matched to a gene: 14. CDR3 sequence: CASSRIPGLDGTDTQYF. CDR3 coding DNA: TGTGCCAGCTCTCGAATACCGGGACTAGATGGAACAGATACGCAGTATTTT.

V usage is TRBV7-2 and J usage is TRBJ2-7, with 8 bases that match TRBD2. The CDR3 is 14 amino acids. The V gene end was trimmed by 2 bases and the J gene end by 3 bases; junction bases not matched to a gene: 3. In germline, CDR1 is SGHTA, CDR2 FQGNSA. The CDR3 DNA reads as TGTGCCAGCAGCTTAAAGCGGGGGCACTACGAGCAGTACTTC. It is translated as CASSLKRGHYEQYF. The full variable domain, rest sourced from reference TRBV7-2 and TRBJ2-7, is GAGVSQSPSNKVTEKGKDVELRCDPISGHTALYWYRQSLGQGLEFLIYFQGNSAPDKSGLPSDRFSAERTGGSVSTLTIQRTQQEDSAVYLCASSLKRGHYEQYFGPGTRLTVT.

This chain joins TRBV19 and TRBJ2-3, with D possibly TRBD2 on 6 matching bases. Looked up from germline, CDR1 is LNHDA and CDR2 is SQIVND (reference sequence). V was pared by 4 bases and J by 1 base, with 12 bases between. The CDR3 runs 15 residues. The CDR3 reads CASSKAGVGTDTQYF. DNA for the CDR3: TGTGCCAGTAGTAAAGCGGGCGTGGGCACAGATACGCAGTATTTT.

In DNA form, the CDR3 reads TGTGCCAGCAGCCCGGGGTGGACCTACAATGAGCAGTTCTTC. This sequence encodes CASSPGWTYNEQFF. The rearrangement links TRBV4-2 to TRBJ2-1; perhaps TRBD2 as D (5 bases). Looked up from germline, CDR1 is LGHNA and CDR2 is YNFKEQ. V was shortened by 4 bases and J by 2 bases, with 9 bases between the two germline ends. The length of the CDR3 is 14 residues.

V gene TRBV15 combines with J gene TRBJ2-1; D gene uncertain. Trimming removed 0 bases at V and 9 bases at J, with 9 bases between. This CDR3 spans 13 amino acids. Germline lookup yields CDR1 LNHNV and CDR2 YYDKDF (reference sequence). In DNA, the CDR3 is TGTGCCACCAGCAGAGACCTAGTTGCTGAGCAGTTCTTC. Translating gives CATSRDLVAEQFF.

V gene TRBV7-2 combines with J gene TRBJ2-7, with unresolved D. Germline V gene sequence: CDR1 SGHTA, CDR2 FQGNSA. CDR3 size: 16 residues. The V gene lost 6 bases and the J gene lost 5 bases, with 23 bases spanning the gap. CDR3 region: CASRASPRSRVHEQYF. The CDR3 nucleotides read TGTGCCAGCAGGGCTTCCCCTCGGAGTAGAGTGCACGAGCAGTACTTC. The whole variable domain, filled in from reference TRBV7-2 and TRBJ2-7, reads GAGVSQSPSNKVTEKGKDVELRCDPISGHTALYWYRQSLGQGLEFLIYFQGNSAPDKSGLPSDRFSAERTGGSVSTLTIQRTQQEDSAVYLCASRASPRSRVHEQYFGPGTRLTVT.

The chain has TRBV7-2 and TRBJ2-5; weak D call: TRBD2 (5 bases). V lost 2 bases to trimming and J lost 0 bases, with 10 bases between them. The CDR3 is made up of 15 amino acids. The V gene's germline CDR1 is SGHTA and CDR2 FQGNSA. In DNA, the CDR3 is TGTGCCAGCAGCTTATTGCCGGGGTACCAAGAGACCCAGTACTTC. Its translation: CASSLLPGYQETQYF.

The chain carries TRBV5-6 and TRBJ1-3; D perhaps matches TRBD1 (6 bases). This CDR3 has 14 residues. The V and J ends lost 4 bases and 3 bases respectively, with 11 bases between them. CDR1 and CDR2 (germline): SGHDT, YYEEEE. The CDR3 DNA sequence: TGTGCCAGCAGCCTACAGGGTAGTGGAAACACCATATATTTT. Amino acids: CASSLQGSGNTIYF.

The chain carries TRBV5-8 and TRBJ2-7, with TRBD2 identical over 12 bases. Germline V lookup: CDR1 SGHTS, CDR2 YDEGEE. Trimming took 3 bases from V and 3 from J; bases not matched to a gene: 4. The CDR3 totals 15 residues. The CDR3 DNA reads as TGTGCCAGCAGCTCCAGGACTAGCGGGGTCTACGAGCAGTACTTC. Translation gives CASSSRTSGVYEQYF.

The chain has TRBV7-9 and TRBJ1-1; no clear D gene. The CDR3 is made up of 13 amino acids. CDR1 is SEHNR, CDR2 FQNEAQ, per germline (reference sequence). V gave up 3 bases and J gave up 4 bases, with 9 bases separating them. Here the CDR3 DNA reads TGTGCCAGCAGCTTGTTGGGCACCACTGAAGCTTTCTTT. It translates to CASSLLGTTEAFF.

This clone appeared once. This rearrangement joins TRBV6-1 to TRBJ1-5; D is unresolved. V lost 2 bases and J lost 7, with 9 bases in between. Germline V gives CDR1 MNHNS, CDR2 SASEGT. CDR3 length: 13 residues. The DNA for the CDR3 is TGTGCCAGCAGTGAATCCAGAAACCAGCCCCAGCATTTT. The encoded protein is CASSESRNQPQHF.

The J gene is TRBJ1-1, the V gene TRBV7-9; 7 bases fit TRBD1. Germline values: CDR1 SEHNR, CDR2 FQNEAQ (reference sequence). Trimming at V came to 5 bases and at J to 1 base, leaving 4 bases not matched to a gene. This CDR3 spans 14 amino acids. CDR3 sequence (DNA): TGTGCCAGCAGCCCGGACAGGCGGAACACTGAAGCTTTCTTT. Its translation is CASSPDRRNTEAFF. Supplemented by reference TRBV7-9 and TRBJ1-1, the full variable domain reads DTGVSQNPRHKITKRGQNVTFRCDPISEHNRLYWYRQTLGQGPEFLTYFQNEAQLEKSRLLSDRFSAERPKGSFSTLEIQRTEQGDSAMYLCASSPDRRNTEAFFGQGTRLTVV.

The chain couples TRBV12-5 to TRBJ2-7; D is perhaps TRBD2 (5 bases). Trimming took off 1 base at V and 4 bases at J, with 5 bases between the two ends. Germline lookup yields CDR1 LGHNT and CDR2 FRNRAP. CDR3 length equals 12 residues. CDR3 in amino acids: CASGLGEYEQYF. CDR3 bases: TGTGCTAGTGGTTTGGGGGAGTACGAGCAGTACTTC.

This clone has more than one count but fewer than ten. J is TRBJ2-6 and V is TRBV27, with D unclear. V gave up 6 bases and J gave up 2 bases, with 14 bases separating them. The germline gives CDR1 MNHEY, CDR2 SMNVEV (reference sequence). This CDR3 is 16 amino acids long. The CDR3, as DNA: TGTGCCAGCAGCGTTTTTATCGGTACTGGGGCCAACGTCCTGACTTTC. As protein: CASSVFIGTGANVLTF.

This rearrangement joins TRBV5-1 to TRBJ2-5; 7 bases match TRBD1. This CDR3 region has 13 residues. Germline V gives CDR1 SGHRS, CDR2 YFSETQ. The V segment lost 5 bases and the J segment 3 bases; nucleotides outside the gene matches: 4. The CDR3 here is CASRPDREETQYF. CDR3 sequence (DNA): TGCGCCAGCAGACCAGACAGGGAAGAGACCCAGTACTTC.

This chain links TRBV4-3 with TRBJ2-7, with D perhaps matching TRBD2 (6 bases). Germline V gene sequence: CDR1 LGHNA, CDR2 YSLEER. V lost 4 bases and J lost 1, with 11 bases in between. The CDR3 is 14 residues long. CDR3 protein: CASSPGTVSYEQYF. CDR3 DNA sequence: TGCGCCAGCAGCCCGGGGACTGTGTCCTACGAGCAGTACTTC.

This clone occurred once. CDR3 nucleotides: TGTGCCAGCAGCCCGCGGCAACTCTACGAGCAGTACTTC. Translation: CASSPRQLYEQYF. The chain has TRBV5-6 and TRBJ2-7; unclear D gene. Trimming shortened V by 4 bases and J by 3 bases, and 11 bases separated the two germline ends. The germline CDR1 and CDR2 sequences are SGHDT and YYEEEE. The CDR3 runs 13 residues.

This rearrangement joins TRBV5-1 to TRBJ2-5; TRBD2 is a possible D gene (6 bases). Germline values: CDR1 SGHRS, CDR2 YFSETQ. V was cut by 4 bases and J by 2 bases, with 15 bases left in between. The CDR3 is made up of 15 amino acids. CDR3 loop: CASSPRGSEQETQYF. CDR3 nucleotide sequence: TGCGCCAGCAGCCCGCGGGGTAGCGAGCAAGAGACCCAGTACTTC.